This record concerns one T cell receptor (beta chain) sequence. The antigen is undetermined. Treatment in this sample: roughly nine-day PBMC culture with coronavirus spike peptide pools or control peptides (ViraFEST assay). The data were obtained in a study of vaccination and CD4 T cells after COVID-19. This CDR3 has 15 residues. Germline values: CDR1 DFQATT, CDR2 SNEGSKA (reference sequence). The J segment lost 3 bases and the V segment lost 6 bases, leaving 11 bases of the junction unmatched. With the Oncomine TCR Beta short-read assay, DNA from cultured CD4+ T cells was sequenced. Each CDR3 protein is one row after TCRdb ran MiXCR on the PCR reads. The table has approximately 12,000 distinct CDR3 sequences, less than 60% seen once; the top ten hold 21%.

The V gene is TRBV20-1, the J gene TRBJ2-3; 8 nucleotides agree with TRBD2. Sequencing used CD4+ T cells from blood, cultured in vitro. This clonotype was obtained from a human donor who had recovered from COVID-19. The DNA for the CDR3 is TGCAGTGCCGGGAGGGTGGGCACGGCAACAGATACGCAGTATTTT. Residues: CSAGRVGTATDTQYF.